The 13 T cell receptor beta chains below were found in one sample sequenced in a study of T cells in Graves' hyperthyroidism and ophthalmopathy. RNA transcripts provided the source from which TCR beta CDR3 regions were amplified. When the TCR CDR3 underwent first-round RT-PCR, the HTBI primer set was used. MiXCR, run by TCRdb on the multiplex PCR reads, gives a single entry per CDR3 protein. The table includes fewer than 450,000 distinct CDR3 sequences, around 15% detected once. The sequenced material came from blood. Receptors were obtained from a woman aged 55-69 years with Graves' ophthalmopathy.

In this sample, this clonotype turned up many times. The CDR3 DNA sequence: TGTGCCTACAGGCCCCTGGACACTCCCTACGAGCAGTACTTC. It codes for CAYRPLDTPYEQYF. The chain combines TRBV30 with TRBJ2-7; tentatively, D is TRBD1 (5 bases). Deletions cut 7 bases from V and 2 bases from J, with 18 bases between. The V gene's germline CDR1 is GTSNPN and CDR2 SVGIG (reference sequence). The CDR3 is 14 residues long.

This clonotype was counted many times. This chain joins TRBV28 and TRBJ2-1, with a possible D match to TRBD1 (6 bases). With 3 bases removed from V and 12 bases from J, the gap between germline ends came to 18 bases. CDR1 and CDR2 from the germline V gene are MDHEN and SYDVKM. The CDR3 is made up of 14 amino acids. CDR3 DNA sequence: TGTGCCAGCAGTTTCAGGGGCTTGGTAGGTGTGCAGTTCTTC. Translated: CASSFRGLVGVQFF.

This clonotype came up many times. The chain carries TRBV11-2 and TRBJ2-7, with D unresolved. With 4 bases removed from V and 3 bases from J, the gap between germline ends came to 7 bases. Germline V lookup: CDR1 SGHAT, CDR2 FQNNGV. The CDR3 contains 12 residues. The CDR3 region is CASSSPNYEQYF. The CDR3 DNA reads as TGTGCCAGCAGCTCCCCCAACTACGAGCAGTACTTC.

V is TRBV28 and J is TRBJ1-2; TRBD1 matches 9 bases. This CDR3 region has 14 residues. V shed 1 base, J shed 5 bases, and the junction held 2 bases outside the gene matches. Germline loops: CDR1 MDHEN, CDR2 SYDVKM. CDR3 region: CASSLSGTGYGYTF. DNA for the CDR3: TGTGCCAGCAGTTTATCCGGGACAGGGTATGGCTACACCTTC.

This clonotype came up many times. V is TRBV27 and J is TRBJ2-3, with 9 bases lining up with TRBD2. Losses at the gene ends were 6 bases for V and 0 bases for J; bases not matched to a gene: 10. The germline CDR1 and CDR2 sequences are MNHEY and SMNVEV (reference sequence). The CDR3 spans 17 residues. Here the CDR3 reads CASRKGLAYTSTDTQYF. The CDR3 nucleotides are TGTGCCAGCAGAAAAGGACTAGCGTACACTAGCACAGATACGCAGTATTTT.

The rearrangement joins TRBV5-1 to TRBJ2-2; 9 nucleotides match TRBD1. V shed 0 bases, J shed 13 bases, and the junction held 4 bases outside the gene matches. The CDR3 contains 13 residues. Germline assignment: CDR1 SGHRS and CDR2 YFSETQ. Here the CDR3 DNA reads TGCGCCAGCAGCTTGGATTGGGGACAGGGGCTGTTTTTT. Translating gives CASSLDWGQGLFF.

The DNA of the CDR3 is TGTGCCAGCAGCATACTAGCGGGAGGGGGCTCCTACGAGCAGTACTTC. As protein: CASSILAGGGSYEQYF. This chain joins TRBV28 and TRBJ2-7, with 13 bases lining up with TRBD2. The CDR3 consists of 16 residues. J lost 0 bases, V lost 6 bases, and 5 bases had no gene match. Germline assignment: CDR1 MDHEN and CDR2 SYDVKM.

This clonotype turned up a few times. This chain connects TRBV20-1 to TRBJ2-3; no clear D gene. The germline gives CDR1 DFQATT, CDR2 SNEGSKA (reference sequence). Between the trimmed V and J ends, which lost 2 bases and 4 bases, there was a span of 10 bases. There are 13 residues in the CDR3. This CDR3 reads CSARKVDPDTQYF. CDR3 nucleotide sequence: TGCAGTGCTAGAAAGGTGGACCCAGATACGCAGTATTTT.

This clonotype was recorded many times. The J gene is TRBJ1-5, the V gene TRBV12-3 or TRBV12-4; the match to TRBD1 covers 10 bases. V trimming: 6 bases; J trimming: 4 bases; junction bases outside the gene matches: 6. This CDR3 is 15 amino acids long. The CDR3 DNA sequence: TGTGCCAGCAGCCCGACAGGGGGCCCGAATCAGCCCCAGCATTTT. Protein product: CASSPTGGPNQPQHF.

V and J are TRBV27 and TRBJ2-3, with 9 bases fitting TRBD2. This CDR3 spans 16 amino acids. V lost 4 bases to trimming and J lost 0 bases; unmatched junction nucleotides: 5. The germline V gene has CDR1 MNHEY and CDR2 SMNVEV (reference sequence). CDR3 DNA sequence: TGTGCCAGCAGTTCCAGACTAGCGGCCAGCACAGATACGCAGTATTTT. This translates into CASSSRLAASTDTQYF.

V usage is TRBV6-2 or TRBV6-3 and J usage is TRBJ2-1; 14 bases fit TRBD2. The CDR3 spans 16 residues. The J segment lost 12 bases and the V segment lost 2 bases, leaving 9 bases of the junction unmatched. Germline CDR1 reads MNHEY; CDR2 reads SVGEGT. CDR3 in amino acids: CASSYTGTSGGKGQFF. The CDR3 DNA is TGTGCCAGCAGTTACACCGGGACTAGCGGGGGCAAAGGGCAGTTCTTC.

This clonotype was observed at least ten times. The chain recombines TRBV11-2 with TRBJ2-3; possibly TRBD2 for D (5 bases). Germline CDR1 reads SGHAT; CDR2 reads FQNNGV. This CDR3 is 16 amino acids long. The V end was cut by 5 bases, the J end by 0 bases, with 15 bases between. CDR3 DNA sequence: TGTGCCAGCAGCCGCAGAGTGACTACTAGCACAGATACGCAGTATTTT. Amino acids: CASSRRVTTSTDTQYF.

This clonotype was seen a few times. This sequence joins TRBV19 and TRBJ2-5, with TRBD1 matching over 11 bases. The germline V gene has CDR1 LNHDA and CDR2 SQIVND (reference sequence). Trimming took 8 bases from V and 4 from J; bases not matched to a gene: 6. This CDR3 region has 14 residues. CDR3 sequence reads: CASQPGQGGETQYF. The CDR3 DNA follows: TGTGCCAGTCAACCGGGACAGGGGGGAGAGACCCAGTACTTC.